This T cell receptor (beta chain) was retrieved from a study of vaccination and CD4 T cells after COVID-19 (dated by TCRdb to 2022 to 2024). For the study in its entirety: Convalescent patients had a positive SARS-CoV-2 result on nasal swab PCR, and of these patients, several had mild disease and one had severe disease. Post-vaccine blood samples were taken a median of 72 days after the second vaccine dose, with a range of roughly 14 to 250 days. For stimulating the cultures, overlapping spike peptide pools were used, derived from SARS-CoV-2 as well as from the common cold coronaviruses HCoV-NL63, HCoV-OC43 and HCoV-229E. Post-COVID blood samples from convalescent patients were collected a median of about 100 days after diagnosis, with a range of 35 to 161 days. Participants received two doses of either the Pfizer-BioNTech BNT162b2 vaccine (n=8) or the Moderna mRNA-1273 vaccine (n=2). In under twelve COVID-19 convalescent patients and a few infection-naive healthy vaccine recipients, researchers compared the spike-specific CD4+ TCR repertoire from before mRNA vaccination with the repertoire from after. As controls, cultures received a CEFX viral epitope pool (the positive control), an HIV-1 Nef peptide pool (the negative control), or no peptide at all. The convalescent cohort included six males and four females, with two Hispanic individuals, seven Caucasians, two Asians and one multiracial person. Study-level results and caveats: In convalescent patients, a median approximately 83% of post-vaccine SARS-CoV-2-reactive clones were detected only after vaccination, and vaccine-specific priming was suggested by this finding. Nearly all vaccine-specific clones in convalescent patients (304 of 307) were mono-reactive for SARS-CoV-2 spike rather than cross-reactive with common cold coronaviruses. Only a relatively small number of convalescent patients were included in the study, and early timepoints following natural infection were not analyzed. The median count of SARS-CoV-2-reactive clonotypes went up from around 20 after infection to 38 after vaccination, although the change was not significant.

The treatment or condition label corresponds to: roughly ten-day PBMC culture with coronavirus spike peptide pools or control peptides (ViraFEST assay). The ViraFEST assay was used in the study, in which antigen-specific T cells were expanded with peptide pools and expanded clonotypes were subsequently identified by TCR sequencing. The convalescent patients' positive SARS-CoV-2 PCR tests were from March to December 2020, which was before the Alpha, Beta and Delta variants emerged in the United States. Each well held 2.2 million or so PBMCs cultured in IMDM containing approximately 5% human AB serum and 9 to 10 IU/ml IL-2, with about 10 ug/ml peptide pools added. Half of the culture medium was replaced with fresh IL-2-containing medium on days 3 and 7. After around 11 days of culture, CD4+ T cells were isolated by negative selection with the EasySep CD4+ T cell isolation kit. Ficoll-Paque Plus gradient centrifugation was used to isolate PBMCs from whole blood, and the isolated PBMCs were then either used fresh or cryopreserved at -140C. Culture conditions were generally each tested in triplicate wells.

As regards this clonotype: The specificity of this receptor is unknown. Per-base quality was not reported, and no clone a single base away is much larger than it.

Receptor libraries were prepared by PCR. DNA from cultured CD4+ T cells was subjected to TCR sequencing with the Oncomine TCR Beta short-read assay at the Johns Hopkins FTIC core. The QIAamp micro DNA kit was used to extract genomic DNA from the cultured CD4+ T cells. The Oncomine TCR Beta libraries from cultured CD4+ T cells were pooled using unique dual indexes and then sequenced on an Illumina iSeq 100. Concerning the study's data processing: Non-productive sequences were removed, and CDR3s not starting with C, not ending with F or W, or shorter than 7 amino acids were discarded. The MANAFEST web application was used to identify antigen-specific clonotypes by comparing peptide-stimulated wells against reference wells and other culture wells. An FDR below 0.05, an odds ratio above 5, and a productive frequency above 0.1% in at least two of three replicate wells were required for clones to be considered positive. A clonotype was classed as cross-reactive if the clonotype showed significant expansion both in SARS-CoV-2 spike wells and in at least one common cold coronavirus spike condition. CDR3 homology was assessed with Levenshtein distances (stringdist) and unrooted phylogenetic trees (ape) in R version 3.6.1. TCRdb reprocessing: public reads trimmed at Q25 with fastp, clones called with MiXCR, in-frame beta chains kept. Rows with one shared CDR3 protein collapse into an entry with the most common genes and DNA. TCRdb, not the original authors, processed these V and J calls. The sample table lists about 13,000 distinct CDR3 sequences, around 45% of them with a count of one. Clones ranked in the top ten supply roughly 12% of the sample.

This TCR was sampled from a human donor who had recovered from COVID-19. The sequencing sample was made of CD4+ T cells from blood, cultured in vitro.

The sequenced DNA is TGCGCCAGCAGGGAACATCTGATGAACACTGAAGCTTTCTTT. Its protein reads: CASREHLMNTEAFF. The chain was built from TRBV10-1 and TRBJ1-1; the D gene identity is not certain. CDR1 and CDR2 are drawn from the germline V gene (reference sequence): WNHNN, SYGVQD. The CDR3, from cysteine to phenylalanine, totals 14 residues. The only DNA kept is the CDR3, 42 bases in frame from the first base. V is shortened by 6 bases, J by 0 bases, and the region joining them spans 11 bases.